This entry lists 7 T cell receptor beta chains sequenced from one sample in a study of blood T cell repertoires in COVID-19. Here immunoSEQ multiplex PCR was the method, and the copy in TCRdb shows in-frame clones only, minus some. The sample holds approximately 140,000 clones, about 83% seen once. Sequencing was done on a sample of PBMCs or T cells enriched from blood (not recorded which). These receptors all come from a woman between 45 and 60 years old with acute COVID-19.

The chain recombines TRBV4-1 with TRBJ1-1, with 7 nucleotides matching TRBD1. The CDR3 is 16 residues long. The V segment lost 4 bases and the J segment 7 bases; nucleotides outside the gene matches: 15. CDR1 and CDR2 (germline): MGHRA, YSYEKL. The CDR3 reads CASSPTNEGAYGEAFF. As DNA, the CDR3 is TGCGCCAGCAGCCCCACCAACGAGGGGGCATATGGTGAAGCTTTCTTT.

This clone was detected ten times or more. One end of the junction does not line up with germline, which may come from a read error. The V and J genes are TRBV6-6 and TRBJ2-5, with D possibly being TRBD2 (5 bases). CDR1 and CDR2 (germline): MNHNY, SVGAGI (reference sequence). The CDR3 length is 19 residues. CDR3 protein: CASSYFVFWEYSVFGTQYF. CDR3 DNA: TGTGCCAGCAGCTACTTCGTGTTTTGGGAGTATTCTGTGTTTGGGACCCAGTACTTC.

The chain recombines TRBV2 with TRBJ2-7; 8 bases fit TRBD1. The CDR3 is 15 amino acids. The germline V gene encodes CDR1 SNHLY and CDR2 FYNNEI. The ends lost 2 bases at V and 3 bases at J; junction bases unmatched: 6. CDR3: CASSEQGAADYEQYF. CDR3 DNA: TGTGCCAGCAGTGAACAGGGGGCCGCCGACTACGAGCAGTACTTC.

The gene calls are TRBV29-1 and TRBJ1-2, with 10 bases fitting TRBD1. This CDR3 has 14 amino acids. Germline values: CDR1 SQVTM, CDR2 ANQGSEA. The trim removed 6 bases at V and 7 bases at J, leaving 11 bases unmatched. The CDR3 DNA sequence: TGCAGCGTCGAAACCGGGACAGGGGCAGCTGGCTACACCTTC. Translating it yields CSVETGTGAAGYTF.

V usage is TRBV5-1 and J usage is TRBJ2-5; 12 bases map to TRBD1. V lost 4 bases to trimming and J lost 1 base; unmatched junction nucleotides: 2. CDR1 and CDR2 (germline): SGHRS, YFSETQ. The CDR3 extends over 15 amino acids. This CDR3 reads CASSGTGGLQETQYF. The CDR3 bases are TGCGCCAGCAGCGGGACAGGGGGCCTCCAAGAGACCCAGTACTTC.

The V gene is TRBV7-2, the J gene TRBJ2-2, with 8 bases matching TRBD1. The germline V gene encodes CDR1 SGHTA and CDR2 FQGNSA. Germline trimming cut 4 bases from V and 2 bases from J; bases unmatched to any gene: 3. The CDR3 consists of 15 residues. The chain's CDR3 is CASSSQGANTGELFF. CDR3 nucleotides: TGTGCCAGCAGCTCCCAGGGGGCTAACACCGGGGAGCTGTTTTTT.

The rearrangement links TRBV9 to TRBJ1-3; no clear D. Trimming left V 0 bases short and J 3 bases short, with 7 bases between. Germline lookup yields CDR1 SGDLS and CDR2 YYNGEE. There are 14 residues in the CDR3. The CDR3 sequence: CASSVAADGNTIYF. CDR3 in DNA: TGTGCCAGCAGCGTAGCGGCGGATGGAAACACCATATATTTT.